This entry describes one TCR beta chain. Its antigen is as yet unknown. This CDR3 region has 15 residues. Trimming left V 0 bases short and J 1 base short, with 10 bases between. From germline, CDR1 is LNHDA and CDR2 SQIVND (reference sequence). Amplified TCR beta CDR3 regions came from RNA transcripts. Researchers ran a first-round RT-PCR on the TCR CDR3 using the HTBI primer set. TCRdb used MiXCR to reprocess the multiplex PCR reads, holding one entry per CDR3 protein. In the table there are some 600,000 distinct CDR3 sequences, about 15% of which are singletons. The data were obtained in a study of T cells in Graves' hyperthyroidism and ophthalmopathy. Overall study: Peripheral blood was obtained at initial diagnosis, preceding any treatment. Overall study results and limits: Appearing also in blood were most of the thyroid clonotypes expanded above 0.001. A 13 V-J signature model discriminated ophthalmopathy versus stable hyperthyroidism.

This chain connects TRBV19 to TRBJ2-7; no clear D. The sample taken for sequencing was blood. This receptor was identified in a woman aged 25 to 39 with Graves' hyperthyroidism that later progressed to Graves' ophthalmopathy. CDR3 sequence: CASSIDRVGSYEQYF. Here the CDR3 DNA reads TGTGCCAGTAGTATAGATCGGGTGGGATCCTACGAGCAGTACTTC.